What follows describes a single TCR beta chain. Profiling relied on immunoSEQ multiplex PCR, and the TCRdb table lists in-frame clones only, not all of them. Found here are hundreds of thousands of clones, about 90% of them singletons; the top ten hold under 2.5%. This record belongs to a study of blood T cell repertoires in COVID-19. Sequencing was performed on PBMCs or T cells enriched from blood (not recorded which). The sequence derives from a woman under 30 who had recovered from COVID-19.

CDR3 bases: TGTGCCAGCTCACCGGAGGGGCGAGAGACCCAGTACTTC. It is translated as CASSPEGRETQYF. The J gene is TRBJ2-5, the V gene TRBV18; TRBD2 might be the D (6 bases). The V gene lost 3 bases and the J gene lost 4 bases, with 9 bases spanning the gap. Germline V gives CDR1 KGHSH, CDR2 LQKENI. CDR3 length: 13 amino acids.